What follows is one T cell receptor (beta chain) and its context. What this receptor recognizes is not known. The sample holds no much larger clone one base away, and base qualities are not on file. This sample is drawn from a study of shared clonotypes between healthy human individuals (dated by TCRdb to the early 2020s). About the investigation overall: The cohort comprised a couple of women and a few men aged 18 to 49 years. Per donor, three plates each were used for CD4 naive and CD4 memory, two for CD8 naive, and one for CD8 memory. Libraries were prepared and TCR repertoires were sequenced by different laboratories using diverse techniques, in order to increase sequencing depth and limit assay-specific biases. Per donor, leukapheresis produced somewhere between about 0.94 and 10 billion PBMCs. To estimate repertoire size and how much clonotype sharing occurs between individuals, the study deeply sequenced the blood TCR repertoires of roughly 5 healthy adults.

The research as a whole found: Because the study included only a small number of donors, the genetic and exposure-history diversity represented was limited. Pairwise subsampling led to the expectation that sequencing depth would affect the degree of clonotype sharing among donors. Sharing across several donors was observed for approximately 5% of naive CD4, over 3% of naive CD8, 2.3% of memory CD4, and around 0.4% of memory CD8 clonotypes. Naive subsets generally had larger estimated clonotype richness than memory subsets did. Even with the large sequencing depth, rarefaction of the sorted-subset datasets indicated that sequencing was incomplete. Higher generation probabilities were observed for clonotypes shared by all four sorted-subset donors than for non-shared clonotypes. Only blood was sampled, and tissue TCR repertoires likely differ from those in blood.

CD8 naive samples consisted of CD45RO-negative cells that were positively selected for CCR7, yielding a CD45RA+CCR7+ population without TemRA cells. The donors were healthy, HIV-negative adults who had no recently reported acute infections or vaccinations. Only Caucasian adults living in Nashville, Tennessee, USA were represented among the donors. Blood was obtained by leukapheresis, after which PBMCs were separated by Ficoll-Histopaque density gradient centrifugation and cryopreserved in liquid nitrogen vapor phase. Purity and quantity of every magnetically sorted T cell population were checked by analytical flow cytometry. Genomic DNA was isolated from every sorted fraction and measured by UV absorbance on a Nanodrop 2000c. A distance of 12 bases separates the germline ends of V and J, which lose 3 bases and 0 bases respectively. Per the germline V gene, MNHEY is the CDR1 and SVGAGI is the CDR2. The CDR3 spans 16 residues, from the cysteine through the phenylalanine. Only the CDR3 region is kept as DNA, spanning 48 bases read in frame from base 1.

Using the deep immunoSEQ assay, TCR CDR3 regions were amplified from genomic DNA by multiplex PCR. For each cell subset, the extracted genomic DNA was distributed evenly across all wells of several immunoSEQ 96-well plates, and each plate served as one replicate. For sorted subsets, around 200 ng genomic DNA, equal to some 28,000 T cell genomes, was loaded into each replicate PCR. Purified libraries were quantified with a Qubit 3.0 fluorometer, sized on a Bioanalyzer 2100, and re-quantified with the KAPA Library Quantification kit. Each immunoSEQ 96-well plate was sequenced on its own single-read 150-cycle Illumina NextSeq 550 flow cell. In the paper's pipeline: Because the immunoSEQ output included only junctional sequences and no quality scores, the filtering could not be the same as the filtering used for full-length reads. To assign V/J genes and CDR3, sequences were annotated against IMGT germline references using PyIR, a Python wrapper for IgBLAST v1.9. Any read was removed if the V/J assignment was weak (E-value above 1e-6), the CDR3 was missing, or the read contained stop codons, out-of-frame junctions, or ambiguous translated residues. V3J clonotypes were defined as sequences sharing an identical inferred V gene, J gene, and CDR3 amino acid sequence. Percentage overlap between repertoires was calculated by dividing the number of shared unique clonotypes by the size of the smaller repertoire. Three approaches were used to assess repertoire richness: RTK rarefaction, the Chao1 estimator, and Recon v2.1 estimates of unobserved clonotypes. OLGA was used to compute generation probabilities for all TCRbeta clonotypes that the gDNA method yielded from a few donors. TCRdb took this table from immuneACCESS and kept in-frame rearrangements with V and J called. Such tables lack part of the clones; where checked against another copy, unresolved V genes explain under half of the gap, and the rest is unexplained. The V and J calls and clone size are taken from that table; D and trimming were inferred from the DNA. The sample table lists around 2,000,000 clones, approximately 94% of them with a count of one. The ten biggest clones cover approximately 1.2% of the sample.

Sequenced sample: naive CD8+ T cells sorted from blood. The sample's cell subset or site label, decoded: CD45RA+CCR7+. The chain couples TRBV6-5 to TRBJ2-1; the D gene cannot be resolved reliably. This TCR came from a man younger than 35 in good health. The CDR3 has the sequence CASSYGGDSSYNEQFF. The DNA sequence follows: TGTGCCAGCAGTTATGGTGGGGATAGCTCCTACAATGAGCAGTTCTTC.